This T cell receptor beta chain was sequenced during a study of cytomegalovirus exposure and HLA in healthy donors. This clone was seen a handful of times. Antigen unknown. Primers for the PCR totalled 60 Vbeta and 13 Jbeta. The assay was immunoSEQ multiplex PCR, and TCRdb's table has in-frame clones only and misses some. The sample shows some 150,000 clones, more than 65% of them seen only once. General study findings and limits: Specificity of three CMV-associated chains for CMV antigens was verified in vitro.

Trimming took 3 bases from V and 1 from J, leaving 7 bases between them. CDR3 length: 15 amino acids. Germline V gene data show CDR1 as MDHEN and CDR2 as SYDVKM. Source material: PBMCs. The clonotype originates from a woman in her twenties or thirties in good health and CMV-seronegative. The V gene is TRBV28, the J gene TRBJ2-6, with no clear D. The CDR3 bases are TGTGCCAGCAGTTTGTGGGCTTCTGGGGCCAACGTCCTGACTTTC. This encodes CASSLWASGANVLTF.